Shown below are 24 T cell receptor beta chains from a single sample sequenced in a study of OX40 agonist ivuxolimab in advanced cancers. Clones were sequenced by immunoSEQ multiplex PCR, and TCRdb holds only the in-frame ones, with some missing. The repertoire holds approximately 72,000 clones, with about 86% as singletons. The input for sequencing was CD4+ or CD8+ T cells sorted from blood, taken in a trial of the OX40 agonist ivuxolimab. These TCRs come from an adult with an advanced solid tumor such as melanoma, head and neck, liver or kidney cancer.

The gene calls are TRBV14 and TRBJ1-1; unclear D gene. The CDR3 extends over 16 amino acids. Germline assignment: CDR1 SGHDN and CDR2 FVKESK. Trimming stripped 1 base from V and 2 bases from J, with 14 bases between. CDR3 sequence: CASSQVGPRGNTEAFF. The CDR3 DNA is TGTGCCAGCAGCCAAGTTGGTCCCCGCGGAAACACTGAAGCTTTCTTT.

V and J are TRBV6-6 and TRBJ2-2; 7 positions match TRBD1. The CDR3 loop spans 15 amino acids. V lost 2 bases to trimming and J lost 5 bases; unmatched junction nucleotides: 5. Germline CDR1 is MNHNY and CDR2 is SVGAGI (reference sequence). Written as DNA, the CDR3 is TGTGCCAGCAGTTACACGCACAGGGGAACCGGGGAGCTGTTTTTT. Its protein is CASSYTHRGTGELFF.

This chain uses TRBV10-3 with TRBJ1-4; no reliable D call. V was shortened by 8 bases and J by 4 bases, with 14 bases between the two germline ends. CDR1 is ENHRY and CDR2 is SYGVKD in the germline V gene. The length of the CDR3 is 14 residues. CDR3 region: CAIGDSPNNEKLFF. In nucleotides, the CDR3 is TGTGCCATCGGAGACTCACCAAATAATGAAAAACTGTTTTTT.

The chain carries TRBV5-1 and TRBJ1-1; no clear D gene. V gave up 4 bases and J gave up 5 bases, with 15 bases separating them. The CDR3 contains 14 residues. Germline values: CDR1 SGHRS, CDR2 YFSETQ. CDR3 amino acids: CASSLTTGITEAFF. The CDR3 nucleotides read TGCGCCAGCAGCCTGACCACCGGGATAACTGAAGCTTTCTTT.

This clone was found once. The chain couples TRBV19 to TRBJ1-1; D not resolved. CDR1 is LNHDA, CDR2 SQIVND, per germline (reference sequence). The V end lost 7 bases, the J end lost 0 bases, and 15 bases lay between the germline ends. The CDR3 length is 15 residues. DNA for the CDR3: TGTGCCAGTACCTCACCTCACAGCGTGAACACTGAAGCTTTCTTT. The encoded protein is CASTSPHSVNTEAFF.

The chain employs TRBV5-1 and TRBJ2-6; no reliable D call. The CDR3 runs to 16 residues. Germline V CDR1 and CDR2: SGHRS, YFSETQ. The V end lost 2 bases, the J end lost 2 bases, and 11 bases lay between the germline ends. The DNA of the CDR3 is TGCGCCAGCAGCTTAAACATGGGAACTGGGGCCAACGTCCTGACTTTC. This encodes CASSLNMGTGANVLTF.

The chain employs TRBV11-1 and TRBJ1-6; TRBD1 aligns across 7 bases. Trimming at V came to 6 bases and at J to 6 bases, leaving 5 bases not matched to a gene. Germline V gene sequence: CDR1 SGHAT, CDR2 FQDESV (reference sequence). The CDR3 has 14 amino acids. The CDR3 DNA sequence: TGTGCCAGCAGTCGACAGGGAAGTAATTCACCCCTCCACTTT. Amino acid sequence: CASSRQGSNSPLHF.

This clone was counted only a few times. CDR3 residues: CASSLTSIQSTDTQYF. The CDR3 DNA reads as TGTGCCAGCAGTTTAACTAGCATCCAGAGCACAGATACGCAGTATTTT. The chain employs TRBV27 and TRBJ2-3, with a tentative D call TRBD2 (6 bases). V lost 2 bases to trimming and J lost 0 bases, with 12 bases between them. In germline, CDR1 is MNHEY, CDR2 SMNVEV (reference sequence). This CDR3 contains 16 residues.

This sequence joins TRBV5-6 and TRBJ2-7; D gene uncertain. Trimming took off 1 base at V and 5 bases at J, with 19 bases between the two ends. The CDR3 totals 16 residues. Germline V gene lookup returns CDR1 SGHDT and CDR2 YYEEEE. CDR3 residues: CASSLFILGISHEQYF. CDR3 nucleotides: TGTGCCAGCAGCTTGTTTATCCTAGGTATAAGCCACGAGCAGTACTTC.

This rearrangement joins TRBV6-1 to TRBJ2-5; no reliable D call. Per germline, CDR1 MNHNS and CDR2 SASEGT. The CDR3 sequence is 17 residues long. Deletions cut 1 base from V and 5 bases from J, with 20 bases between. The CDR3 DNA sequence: TGTGCCAGCAGTGAAGAAGCCCGCCTCTACGTGGGTGAGACCCAGTACTTC. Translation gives CASSEEARLYVGETQYF.

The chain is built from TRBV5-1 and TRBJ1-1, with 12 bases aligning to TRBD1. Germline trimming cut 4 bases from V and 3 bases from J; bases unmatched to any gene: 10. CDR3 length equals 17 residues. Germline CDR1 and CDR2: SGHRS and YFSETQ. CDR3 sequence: CASSEPGTGGKYTEAFF. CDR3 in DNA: TGCGCCAGCAGCGAGCCCGGGACAGGGGGCAAGTACACTGAAGCTTTCTTT.

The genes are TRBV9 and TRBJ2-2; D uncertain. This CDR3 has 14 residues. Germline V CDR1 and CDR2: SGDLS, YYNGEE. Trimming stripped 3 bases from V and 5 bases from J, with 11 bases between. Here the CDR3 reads CASSAYSSTGELFF. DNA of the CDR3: TGTGCCAGCAGCGCCTACTCCTCGACCGGGGAGCTGTTTTTT.

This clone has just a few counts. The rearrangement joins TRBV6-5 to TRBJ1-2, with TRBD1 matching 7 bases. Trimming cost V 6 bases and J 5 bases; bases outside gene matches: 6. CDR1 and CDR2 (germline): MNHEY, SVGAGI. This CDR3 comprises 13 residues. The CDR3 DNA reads TGTGCCAGCAGCCCAGGGGGTGAATATGGCTACACCTTC. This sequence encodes CASSPGGEYGYTF.

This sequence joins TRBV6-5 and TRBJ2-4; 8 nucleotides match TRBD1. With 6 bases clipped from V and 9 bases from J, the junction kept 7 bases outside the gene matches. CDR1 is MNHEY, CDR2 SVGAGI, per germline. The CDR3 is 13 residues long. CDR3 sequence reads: CASRGQVLGIQYF. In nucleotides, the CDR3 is TGTGCCAGCAGGGGACAGGTTCTTGGCATTCAGTACTTC.

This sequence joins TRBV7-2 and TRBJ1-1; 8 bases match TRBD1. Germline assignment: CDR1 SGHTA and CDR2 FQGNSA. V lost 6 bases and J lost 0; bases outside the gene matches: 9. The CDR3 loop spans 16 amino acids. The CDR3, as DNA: TGTGCCAGCAGACCGCGGACAGGGACCATGAACACTGAAGCTTTCTTT. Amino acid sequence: CASRPRTGTMNTEAFF. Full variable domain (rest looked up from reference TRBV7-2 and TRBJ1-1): GAGVSQSPSNKVTEKGKDVELRCDPISGHTALYWYRQSLGQGLEFLIYFQGNSAPDKSGLPSDRFSAERTGGSVSTLTIQRTQQEDSAVYLCASRPRTGTMNTEAFFGQGTRLTVV.

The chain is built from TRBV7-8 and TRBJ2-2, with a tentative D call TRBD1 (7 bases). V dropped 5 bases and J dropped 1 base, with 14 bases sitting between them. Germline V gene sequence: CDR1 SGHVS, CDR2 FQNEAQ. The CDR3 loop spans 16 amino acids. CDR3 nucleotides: TGTGCCAGCAGCATCCGACAGGGACTGAACACCGGGGAGCTGTTTTTT. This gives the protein CASSIRQGLNTGELFF.

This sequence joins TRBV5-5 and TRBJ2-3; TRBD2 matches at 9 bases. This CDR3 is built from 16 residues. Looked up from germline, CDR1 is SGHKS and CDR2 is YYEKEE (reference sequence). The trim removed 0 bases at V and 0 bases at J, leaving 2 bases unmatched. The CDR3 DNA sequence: TGTGCCAGCAGCTTGGCTAGCGGGGTCAGCACAGATACGCAGTATTTT. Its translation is CASSLASGVSTDTQYF.

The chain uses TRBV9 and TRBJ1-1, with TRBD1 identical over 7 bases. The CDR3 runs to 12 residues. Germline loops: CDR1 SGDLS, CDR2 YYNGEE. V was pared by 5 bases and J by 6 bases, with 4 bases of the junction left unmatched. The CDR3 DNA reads TGTGCCAGCAGTGCAGGGGGGTCTGAAGCTTTCTTT. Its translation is CASSAGGSEAFF.

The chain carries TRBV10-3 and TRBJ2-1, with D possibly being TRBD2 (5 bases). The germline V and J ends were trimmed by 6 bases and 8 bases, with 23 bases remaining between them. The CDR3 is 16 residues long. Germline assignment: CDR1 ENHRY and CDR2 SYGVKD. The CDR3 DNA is TGTGCCATCAGACCAACGACCGGCACAGCGGTCGATGAGCAGTTCTTC. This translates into CAIRPTTGTAVDEQFF.

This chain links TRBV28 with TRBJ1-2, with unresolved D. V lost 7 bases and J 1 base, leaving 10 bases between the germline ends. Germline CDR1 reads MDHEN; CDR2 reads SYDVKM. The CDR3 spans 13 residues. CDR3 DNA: TGTGCCAGCACTGGAGTAAATAACTATGGCTACACCTTC. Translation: CASTGVNNYGYTF.

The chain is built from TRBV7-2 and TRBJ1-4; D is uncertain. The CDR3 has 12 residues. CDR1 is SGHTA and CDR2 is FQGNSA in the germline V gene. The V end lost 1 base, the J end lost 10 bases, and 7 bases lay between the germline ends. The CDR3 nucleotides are TGTGCCAGCAGCTTAGGGTCTGGAAAACTGTTTTTT. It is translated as CASSLGSGKLFF.

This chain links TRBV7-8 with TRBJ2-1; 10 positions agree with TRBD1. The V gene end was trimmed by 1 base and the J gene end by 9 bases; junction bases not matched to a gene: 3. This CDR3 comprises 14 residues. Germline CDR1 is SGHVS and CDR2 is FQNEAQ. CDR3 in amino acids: CASSLVGQGTEQFF. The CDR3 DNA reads TGTGCCAGCAGCTTAGTGGGACAGGGGACTGAGCAGTTCTTC.

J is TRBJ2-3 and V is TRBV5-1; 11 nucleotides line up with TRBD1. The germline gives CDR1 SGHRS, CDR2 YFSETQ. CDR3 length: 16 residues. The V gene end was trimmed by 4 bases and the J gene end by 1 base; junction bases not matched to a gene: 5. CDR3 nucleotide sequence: TGCGCCAGCAGCCTAGGACAGGGGGCGGGCACAGATACGCAGTATTTT. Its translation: CASSLGQGAGTDTQYF.

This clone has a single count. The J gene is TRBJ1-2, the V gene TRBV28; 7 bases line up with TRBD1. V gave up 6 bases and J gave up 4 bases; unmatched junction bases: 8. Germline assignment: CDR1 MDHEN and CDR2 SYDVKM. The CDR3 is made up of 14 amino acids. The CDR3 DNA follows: TGTGCCAGCAGAACGACGGGACAGACCTATGGCTACACCTTC. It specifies CASRTTGQTYGYTF.